This paragraph reports one T cell receptor beta chain. Its antigen specificity is not known. The sample holds no much larger clone one base away, and base qualities are not on file. TCRbeta CDR3 regions were amplified from genomic DNA using the immunoSEQ Assay, a bias-controlled multiplex PCR. On the study's bioinformatics: The number of nucleated cells in each sample was estimated by amplification of reference gene primers within the assay. Sequence reads were collapsed and filtered to measure the absolute abundance of every unique TCRbeta CDR3 rearrangement. For each sample, productive Simpson clonality was calculated as the square root of Simpson's diversity index across productive rearrangements. Sourced from immuneACCESS, this table was stored by TCRdb with only in-frame sequences that have V and J called. A share of the clones is absent; for the studies checked, an unresolved V gene accounts for under half, and the remainder has no known explanation. V and J calls and clone size are copied from that table; D and trimming were computed from the DNA. This sample holds over 150,000 clones; less than 90% were observed only once. Around 21% of the sample is in the top ten clones.

The germline ends are 10 bases apart after V is trimmed by 1 base and J by 3 bases. CDR1 and CDR2, looked up from the germline V gene, are MGHRA and YSYEKL. From cysteine to phenylalanine, the CDR3 is 15 amino acids long. Only CDR3 DNA remains: 45 bases, in frame from the first base. These data come from a study of blood T cell repertoires in COVID-19 (dated by TCRdb to about 2020). Regarding the study in general: Collaborator samples came from the United States, Italy and Spain and covered acute and convalescent phases of COVID-19. The sample metadata nearly always contained a de-identified subject ID, COVID-19 status, age in years and sex. The material from the prospective study consisted of cDNA or gDNA derived from T cells, B-cell-depleted T cells, or PBMCs. The repertoires were made available in a free public database intended to serve as a resource for research on the immune response to SARS-CoV-2. Where HLA class I and class II types were available, the types were taken from metadata supplied by the sample provider, not from assay-based typing. The samples were drawn from the first 160 participants of the ongoing ImmuneRACE study and from 950 to 1,500 subjects provided by 6 global collaborators. The dataset comprised deeply sampled blood TCRbeta repertoires from subjects exposed to, actively infected with, or recovered from COVID-19. Results and caveats for the whole study, not just this receptor: The quantity of clinical and demographic metadata differed by source and by participant and was supplied without curation.

Collaborating institutions collected whole blood in K2EDTA tubes following their own protocols. Collaborator samples were shipped for TCRbeta analysis as frozen whole blood, isolated PBMCs, or DNA extracted from either sample type. The sample consisted of peripheral blood. The chain was built from TRBV4-1 and TRBJ2-1, with TRBD2 tentatively as D gene (6 bases match). The sequence derives from a man between 65 and 85 years old with active or convalescent COVID-19. The nucleotide sequence reads as follows: TGCGCCAGCAGCCAAGCCGGGACTGGCTACAATGAGCAGTTCTTC. This encodes CASSQAGTGYNEQFF.